Each of the 14 T cell receptor beta chains below was sequenced from the same sample in a study of shared clonotypes between healthy human individuals. Libraries were prepared by immunoSEQ multiplex PCR; TCRdb keeps only in-frame clonotypes and omits some of them. The sample holds under 1,900,000 clones, just under 99% seen once. Source material: naive CD4+ T cells sorted from blood. As for subset: CD45RA+ positively selected. These receptors all stem from a man aged 25-45 years in good health.

On this clone: Other nucleotide sequences in the sample specify the same CDR3. The chain combines TRBV18 with TRBJ2-1; 10 bases map to TRBD1. With 3 bases clipped from V and 7 bases from J, the junction kept 0 bases outside the gene matches. The CDR3 runs 13 residues. Germline CDR1 reads KGHSH; CDR2 reads LQKENI. The CDR3, as DNA: TGTGCCAGCTCACCGGGACAGGGGAATGAGCAGTTCTTC. It codes for CASSPGQGNEQFF.

This sequence joins TRBV5-1 and TRBJ2-7; 10 bases fit TRBD2. Germline assignment: CDR1 SGHRS and CDR2 YFSETQ. J lost 6 bases, V lost 7 bases, and 16 bases had no gene match. The CDR3 sequence is 16 residues long. The CDR3 DNA follows: TGCGCCAGCGAAGCGGGACGAAGCGGGAGGGCCGGCGAGCAGTACTTC. This sequence encodes CASEAGRSGRAGEQYF. Based on the CDR3 plus reference TRBV5-1 and TRBJ2-7, the full variable domain is KAGVTQTPRYLIKTRGQQVTLSCSPISGHRSVSWYQQTPGQGLQFLFEYFSETQRNKGNFPGRFSGRQFSNSRSEMNVSTLELGDSALYLCASEAGRSGRAGEQYFGPGTRLTVT.

Concerning this clone itself: The same CDR3 arises from other DNA sequences in this sample as well. The rearrangement joins TRBV7-9 to TRBJ1-2; D remains ambiguous. The germline V gene encodes CDR1 SEHNR and CDR2 FQNEAQ (reference sequence). There are 14 residues in the CDR3. Trimming removed 0 bases from V and 4 bases from J, with 9 bases in between. The CDR3 DNA is TGTGCCAGCAGCTTAGCCCTAGTCGGCTATGGCTACACCTTC. Its protein product is CASSLALVGYGYTF. The whole variable domain, filled in from reference TRBV7-9 and TRBJ1-2, reads DTGVSQNPRHKITKRGQNVTFRCDPISEHNRLYWYRQTLGQGPEFLTYFQNEAQLEKSRLLSDRFSAERPKGSFSTLEIQRTEQGDSAMYLCASSLALVGYGYTFGSGTRLTVV.

About this clone itself: Relative to the germline gene, one junction end is altered; a read error may explain this. J is TRBJ2-2 and V is TRBV13; D is ambiguous. CDR1 and CDR2 from the germline V gene are PRHDT and FYEKMQ (reference sequence). CDR3 size: 15 residues. The CDR3 DNA reads TGTGCCAGCAGCTTAGCGCCCCAGATCACCAGGGAGCTGTTTTTT. It specifies CASSLAPQITRELFF.

The rearrangement links TRBV5-1 to TRBJ2-7; 8 bases match TRBD1. Trimming at V came to 4 bases and at J to 5 bases, leaving 8 bases not matched to a gene. Germline values: CDR1 SGHRS, CDR2 YFSETQ. The CDR3 runs 14 residues. CDR3 bases: TGCGCCAGCAGCGTGGACAGGGAGTCACACGAGCAGTACTTC. Protein sequence: CASSVDRESHEQYF.

The CDR3: CASSFREHEQFF. Here the CDR3 DNA reads TGTGCCAGCAGCTTCCGGGAGCATGAGCAGTTCTTC. The chain joins TRBV5-4 to TRBJ2-1, with D perhaps TRBD2 (6 bases). The CDR3 spans 12 residues. V lost 2 bases to trimming and J lost 8 bases, with 8 bases between them. Germline loops: CDR1 SGHNT, CDR2 YYREEE (reference sequence).

As for this clone: The sample carries other DNA sequences with the same CDR3. The chain links TRBV15 to TRBJ2-2; no clear D gene. The CDR3 consists of 13 residues. Germline V gene lookup returns CDR1 LNHNV and CDR2 YYDKDF (reference sequence). V was pared by 1 base and J by 5 bases, with 5 bases between. CDR3 amino acids: CATSRGETGELFF. In DNA, the CDR3 is TGTGCCACCAGCAGAGGAGAAACCGGGGAGCTGTTTTTT.

The chain joins TRBV7-2 to TRBJ2-7, with D perhaps matching TRBD1 (5 bases). The CDR3 spans 15 residues. With 1 base removed from V and 2 bases from J, the gap between germline ends came to 12 bases. From germline, CDR1 is SGHTA and CDR2 FQGNSA. Here the CDR3 DNA reads TGTGCCAGCAGCTTAGTTCAGGTGGGGCCCTACGAGCAGTACTTC. Amino acid sequence: CASSLVQVGPYEQYF.

CDR3 protein: CASSYRLSNQPQHF. The CDR3 nucleotides are TGTGCCAGCAGTTACCGGTTGAGCAATCAGCCCCAGCATTTT. The V call is TRBV28, the J call TRBJ1-5; D is undetermined. The CDR3 sequence is 14 residues long. The V end lost 4 bases, the J end lost 1 base, and 8 bases lay between the germline ends. The germline V gene has CDR1 MDHEN and CDR2 SYDVKM.

The chain couples TRBV2 to TRBJ2-5; D is uncertain. V lost 4 bases and J 4 bases, leaving 13 bases between the germline ends. The V gene's germline CDR1 is SNHLY and CDR2 FYNNEI. The length of the CDR3 is 14 residues. The CDR3 DNA reads TGTGCCAGCAGTGCGTACGGTTCTCGAGAGACCCAGTACTTC. Its protein is CASSAYGSRETQYF. Together with reference TRBV2 and TRBJ2-5, the CDR3 gives the full variable domain: EPEVTQTPSHQVTQMGQEVILRCVPISNHLYFYWYRQILGQKVEFLVSFYNNEISEKSEIFDDQFSVERPDGSNFTLKIRSTKLEDSAMYFCASSAYGSRETQYFGPGTRLLVL.

This chain links TRBV30 with TRBJ2-5; D perhaps matches TRBD2 (6 bases). Germline CDR1 is GTSNPN and CDR2 is SVGIG (reference sequence). The CDR3 consists of 12 residues. CDR3 coding DNA: TGTGCTGGAGGGACGGTCCAAGAGACCCAGTACTTC. This sequence encodes CAGGTVQETQYF.

The V call is TRBV18, the J call TRBJ2-1; D gene unclear. V was cut by 3 bases and J by 5 bases, with 11 bases left in between. This CDR3 contains 14 residues. Germline CDR1 and CDR2: KGHSH and LQKENI. CDR3 sequence: CASSPKSGDNEQFF. The CDR3 DNA reads as TGTGCCAGCTCACCGAAGTCAGGCGACAATGAGCAGTTCTTC. Combining the CDR3 with reference TRBV18 and TRBJ2-1 gives the whole variable domain NAGVMQNPRHLVRRRGQEARLRCSPMKGHSHVYWYRQLPEEGLKFMVYLQKENIIDESGMPKERFSAEFPKEGPSILRIQQVVRGDSAAYFCASSPKSGDNEQFFGPGTRLTVL.

The chain links TRBV7-2 to TRBJ2-7; no reliable D call. Trimming removed 5 bases from V and 9 bases from J, with 14 bases in between. CDR3 length: 12 amino acids. Germline V CDR1 and CDR2: SGHTA, FQGNSA. The CDR3 DNA sequence: TGTGCCAGCAGCCCCTTAATTGTGGGGCAGTACTTC. This gives the protein CASSPLIVGQYF.

This clone was seen just once. CDR3: CASSAPGQRQETQYF. In nucleotides, the CDR3 is TGTGCCAGCAGCGCCCCGGGACAGCGTCAAGAGACCCAGTACTTC. The V call is TRBV5-4, the J call TRBJ2-5; 7 bases are shared with TRBD1. The ends lost 4 bases at V and 2 bases at J; junction bases unmatched: 8. The germline gives CDR1 SGHNT, CDR2 YYREEE (reference sequence). This CDR3 has 15 residues.